Shown below are 9 T cell receptor beta chains from a single sample sequenced in a study of T cell responses to AZD1222 COVID-19 vaccine. Sequencing was performed with immunoSEQ multiplex PCR; in TCRdb, only in-frame clones are kept and a portion is missing. Of 130,000 or so clones listed, about 93% are singletons. Specimen: peripheral blood, collected on day 0 of AZD1222 vaccination. All receptors derive from an adult in good health.

The chain links TRBV4-1 to TRBJ2-7; D is uncertain. The CDR3 loop spans 13 amino acids. Trimming cost V 0 bases and J 6 bases, with 9 bases left between them. CDR1 and CDR2 (germline): MGHRA, YSYEKL. The CDR3 protein is CASSQDLNREQYF. Here the CDR3 DNA reads TGCGCCAGCAGCCAAGATTTGAACCGCGAGCAGTACTTC.

J is TRBJ2-1 and V is TRBV18; 9 nucleotides match TRBD2. The V and J ends lost 3 bases and 4 bases, in that order; junction bases with no gene match: 13. The CDR3 has 18 amino acids. Germline V lookup: CDR1 KGHSH, CDR2 LQKENI. The CDR3 DNA follows: TGTGCCAGCTCACCTAGACGTTTAGCGGGAGCAATATACAATGAGCAGTTCTTC. This gives the protein CASSPRRLAGAIYNEQFF.

The rearrangement links TRBV7-2 to TRBJ2-7; D perhaps matches TRBD2 (5 bases). The CDR3 is 15 residues long. V dropped 5 bases and J dropped 3 bases, with 17 bases sitting between them. CDR1 and CDR2 from the germline V gene are SGHTA and FQGNSA. For the CDR3, the DNA is TGTGCCAGCAGCCCCCGCGATGTTCGGGACTACGAGCAGTACTTC. Its protein is CASSPRDVRDYEQYF.

The J gene is TRBJ2-2, the V gene TRBV28, with D possibly being TRBD2 (6 bases). The V and J ends lost 4 bases and 5 bases respectively, with 8 bases between them. The CDR3 runs 13 residues. Germline V lookup: CDR1 MDHEN, CDR2 SYDVKM. DNA for the CDR3: TGTGCCAGCAGTTCCCGGGGGACCGGGGAGCTGTTTTTT. Protein sequence: CASSSRGTGELFF. The whole variable domain, remainder taken from reference TRBV28 and TRBJ2-2, is DVKVTQSSRYLVKRTGEKVFLECVQDMDHENMFWYRQDPGLGLRLIYFSYDVKMKEKGDIPEGYSVSREKKERFSLILESASTNQTSMYLCASSSRGTGELFFGEGSRLTVL.

The J gene is TRBJ1-2, the V gene TRBV28; 9 nucleotides match TRBD1. V trimming: 8 bases; J trimming: 6 bases; junction bases outside the gene matches: 10. CDR3 length: 14 amino acids. Germline CDR1 is MDHEN and CDR2 is SYDVKM. The DNA for the CDR3 is TGTGCCAGCCGGCTATCGGACAGGGGCAATGGCTACACCTTC. It encodes CASRLSDRGNGYTF.

V is TRBV7-9 and J is TRBJ2-3, with unresolved D. Trimming cost V 1 base and J 2 bases, with 4 bases left between them. Germline assignment: CDR1 SEHNR and CDR2 FQNEAQ (reference sequence). The CDR3 covers 13 residues. The CDR3 nucleotides read TGTGCCAGCAGCTTAGGCATCACAGATACGCAGTATTTT. The encoded protein is CASSLGITDTQYF.

The genes are TRBV12-3 or TRBV12-4 and TRBJ1-5; D is ambiguous. V lost 7 bases to trimming and J lost 4 bases, with 8 bases between them. The CDR3 loop spans 12 amino acids. The CDR3: CASNPPNQPQHF. The DNA of the CDR3 is TGTGCCAGCAACCCTCCAAATCAGCCCCAGCATTTT.

Here the CDR3 reads CASSQDNRREKGAFF. The CDR3 region has the DNA TGTGCCAGCAGCCAAGATAATCGTCGAGAAAAGGGCGCTTTCTTT. V gene TRBV3-1 (or the pseudogene TRBV3-2) combines with J gene TRBJ1-1; no clear D. The CDR3 covers 15 residues. Germline V gene sequence: CDR1 LGHDT, CDR2 YNNKEL (reference sequence). The V and J ends lost 0 bases and 11 bases respectively, with 19 bases between them.

The rearrangement uses TRBV9 and TRBJ2-1; 8 nucleotides agree with TRBD2. The germline V gene has CDR1 SGDLS and CDR2 YYNGEE. Trimming removed 4 bases from V and 7 bases from J; junction bases left unmatched: 10. This CDR3 spans 15 amino acids. The CDR3 loop reads CASSSDGGRSNEQFF. DNA for the CDR3: TGTGCCAGCAGCTCAGACGGCGGGAGGTCGAATGAGCAGTTCTTC.